The T cell receptor (beta chain) under discussion was sequenced for a study of T cell repertoires in cytomegalovirus infection. A word on this clonotype: The antigen is unknown.

TCRdb reprocessed the reads with MiXCR, giving one entry per CDR3 protein. This sample carries 80,000 or so distinct CDR3 sequences, about 24% of them seen once, and the ten largest clones take 50%. The germline V gene has CDR1 LNHDA and CDR2 SQIVND (reference sequence). This CDR3 has 16 amino acids. Trimming removed 7 bases from V and 6 bases from J; junction bases left unmatched: 10. The TCR sequence derives from a human donor in good health (CMV status not recorded). Some clones in this sample may be carry-over from other donors' samples. The material sequenced was CD8+ T cells from cultured PBMCs, taken from culture after CMV antigen stimulation. The V call is TRBV19, the J call TRBJ1-6; TRBD1 aligns across 9 bases. The CDR3 region has the DNA TGTGCCAGTACCCCAGGGCGGGACAGGGTTAATTCACCCCTCCACTTT. It translates to CASTPGRDRVNSPLHF.